These 4 T cell receptor beta chains were sequenced from one sample in a study of CD8 T cells in Susac syndrome (dated by TCRdb to the late 2010s). Receptors were amplified or captured by the immunoSEQ multiplex PCR assay. RNA was extracted with the RNeasy kit and 0.5 to 1 ug was reverse transcribed using random hexamers. TCRdb passed the public sequencing reads through fastp at Q25 and MiXCR, retaining productive beta sequences. Rows are unified per CDR3 protein, each entry keeping the most common DNA and genes. The sample table holds some 160,000 distinct CDR3 sequences, of which roughly 96% were seen once. Roughly 0.16% of the sample is taken by the ten largest. Sequenced sample: CD8+ T cells from PBMCs. The origin of the receptors is a human donor with multiple sclerosis.

The chain uses TRBV7-9 and TRBJ2-3, with TRBD2 matching over 8 bases. Germline V CDR1 and CDR2: SEHNR, FQNEAQ (reference sequence). After removal of 4 bases from V and 3 bases from J, the junction contained 9 bases not matched to a gene. This CDR3 comprises 16 residues. This CDR3 reads CASSSTSGGRTDTQYF. The DNA of the CDR3 is TGTGCCAGCAGCTCCACTAGCGGAGGAAGGACAGATACGCAGTATTTT.

The J gene is TRBJ2-3, the V gene TRBV20-1; TRBD2 might be the D (7 bases). The V gene's germline CDR1 is DFQATT and CDR2 SNEGSKA (reference sequence). The CDR3 has 14 residues. The CDR3 reads CNPWGGSLTDTQYF. The CDR3 region has the DNA TGCAATCCCTGGGGGGGCAGTTTGACAGATACGCAGTATTTT.

This chain links TRBV20-1 with TRBJ2-2; D might be TRBD2 (6 bases). The germline V and J ends were trimmed by 0 bases and 2 bases, with 19 bases remaining between them. The CDR3 has 18 amino acids. The germline V gene has CDR1 DFQATT and CDR2 SNEGSKA (reference sequence). CDR3 nucleotide sequence: TGCAGTGCTAGAGATTGGGGTCCCGGGGGTGGAAACACCGGGGAGCTGTTTTTT. It is translated as CSARDWGPGGGNTGELFF.

The chain has TRBV11-2 and TRBJ2-7; TRBD1 agrees at 11 bases. The CDR3 length is 14 residues. CDR1 and CDR2 from the germline V gene are SGHAT and FQNNGV. J was trimmed by 3 bases and V by 6 bases; bases with no gene match: 4. CDR3 in amino acids: CASSWDRGNYEQYF. The CDR3 DNA is TGTGCCAGCAGTTGGGACAGGGGGAACTACGAGCAGTACTTC.